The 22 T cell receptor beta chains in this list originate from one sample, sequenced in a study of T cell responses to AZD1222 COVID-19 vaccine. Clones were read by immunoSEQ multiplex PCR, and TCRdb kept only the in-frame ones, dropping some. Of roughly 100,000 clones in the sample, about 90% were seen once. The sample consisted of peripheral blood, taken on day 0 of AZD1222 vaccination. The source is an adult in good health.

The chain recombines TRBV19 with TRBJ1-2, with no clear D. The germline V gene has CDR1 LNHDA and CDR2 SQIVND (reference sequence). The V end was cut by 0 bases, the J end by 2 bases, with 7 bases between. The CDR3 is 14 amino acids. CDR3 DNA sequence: TGTGCCAGTAGTATAGACGGCGTAAACTATGGCTACACCTTC. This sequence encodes CASSIDGVNYGYTF.

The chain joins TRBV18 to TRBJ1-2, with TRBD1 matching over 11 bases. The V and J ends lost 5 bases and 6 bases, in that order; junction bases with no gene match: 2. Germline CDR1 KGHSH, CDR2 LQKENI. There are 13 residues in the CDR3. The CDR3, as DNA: TGTGCCAGCTCAACGGGACAGGGGGATGGCTACACCTTC. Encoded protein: CASSTGQGDGYTF.

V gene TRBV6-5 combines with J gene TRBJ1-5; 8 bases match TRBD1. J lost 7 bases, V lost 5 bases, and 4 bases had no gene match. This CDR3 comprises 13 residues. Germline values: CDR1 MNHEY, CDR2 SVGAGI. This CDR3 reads CASSRTGNQPQHF. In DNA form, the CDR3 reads TGTGCCAGCAGTAGGACAGGGAACCAGCCCCAGCATTTT.

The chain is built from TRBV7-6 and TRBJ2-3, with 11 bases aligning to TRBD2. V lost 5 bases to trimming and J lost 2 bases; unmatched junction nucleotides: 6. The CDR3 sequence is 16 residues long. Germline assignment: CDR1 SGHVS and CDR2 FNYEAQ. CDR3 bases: TGTGCCAGCAGCACTGCACTAGCGGGAGCCACAGATACGCAGTATTTT. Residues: CASSTALAGATDTQYF.

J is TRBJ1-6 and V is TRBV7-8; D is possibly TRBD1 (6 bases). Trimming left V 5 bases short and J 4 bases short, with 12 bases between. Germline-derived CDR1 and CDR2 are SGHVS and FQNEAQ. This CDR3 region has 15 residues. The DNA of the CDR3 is TGTGCCAGCAGCCCATACAGGGCATATAATTCACCCCTCCACTTT. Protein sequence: CASSPYRAYNSPLHF.

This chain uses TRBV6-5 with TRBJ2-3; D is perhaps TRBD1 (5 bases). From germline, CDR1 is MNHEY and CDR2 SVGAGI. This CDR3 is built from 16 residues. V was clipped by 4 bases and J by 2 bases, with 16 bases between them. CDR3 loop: CASSSYDIGATDTQYF. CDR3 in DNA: TGTGCCAGCAGTTCCTACGACATTGGGGCCACAGATACGCAGTATTTT.

CDR3 sequence reads: CASKLAGVTGDTQYF. For the CDR3, the DNA is TGTGCCAGTAAACTAGCGGGAGTGACGGGAGATACGCAGTATTTT. This chain joins TRBV19 and TRBJ2-3, with 11 bases matching TRBD2. Germline CDR1 reads LNHDA; CDR2 reads SQIVND (reference sequence). V was pared by 7 bases and J by 5 bases, with 8 bases of the junction left unmatched. The CDR3 is made up of 15 amino acids.

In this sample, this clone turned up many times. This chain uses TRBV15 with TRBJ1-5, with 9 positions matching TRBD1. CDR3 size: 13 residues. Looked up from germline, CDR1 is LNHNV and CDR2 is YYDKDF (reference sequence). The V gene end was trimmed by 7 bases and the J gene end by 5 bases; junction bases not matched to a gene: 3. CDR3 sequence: CATTGQGYQPQHF. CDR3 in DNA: TGTGCCACCACGGGACAGGGATATCAGCCCCAGCATTTT.

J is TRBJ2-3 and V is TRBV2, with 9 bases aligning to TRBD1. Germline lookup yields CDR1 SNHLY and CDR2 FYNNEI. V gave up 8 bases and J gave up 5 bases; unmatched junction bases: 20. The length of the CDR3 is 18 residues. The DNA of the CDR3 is TGTGCCAGCTTCTCGCCCTGGGCAACAGGGGGCAGGAGAGATACGCAGTATTTT. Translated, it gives CASFSPWATGGRRDTQYF. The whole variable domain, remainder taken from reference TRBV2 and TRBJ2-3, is EPEVTQTPSHQVTQMGQEVILRCVPISNHLYFYWYRQILGQKVEFLVSFYNNEISEKSEIFDDQFSVERPDGSNFTLKIRSTKLEDSAMYFCASFSPWATGGRRDTQYFGPGTRLTVL.

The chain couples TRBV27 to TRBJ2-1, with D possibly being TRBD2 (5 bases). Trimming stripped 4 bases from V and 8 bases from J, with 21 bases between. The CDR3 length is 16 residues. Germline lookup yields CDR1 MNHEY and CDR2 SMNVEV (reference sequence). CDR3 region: CASSSWGPDRGYEQFF. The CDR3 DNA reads TGTGCCAGCAGTTCGTGGGGTCCGGACCGAGGGTATGAGCAGTTCTTC.

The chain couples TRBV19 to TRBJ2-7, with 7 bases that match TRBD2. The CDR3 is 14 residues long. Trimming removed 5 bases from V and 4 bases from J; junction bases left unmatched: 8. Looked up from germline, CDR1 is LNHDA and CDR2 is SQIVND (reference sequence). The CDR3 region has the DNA TGTGCCAGTAGTGGGGGGGACTCCCCTTACGAGCAGTACTTC. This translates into CASSGGDSPYEQYF.

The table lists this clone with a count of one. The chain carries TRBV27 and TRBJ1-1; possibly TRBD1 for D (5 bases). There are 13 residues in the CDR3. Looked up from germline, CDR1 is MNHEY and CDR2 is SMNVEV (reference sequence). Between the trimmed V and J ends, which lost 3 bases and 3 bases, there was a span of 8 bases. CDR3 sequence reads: CASSFSRDTEAFF. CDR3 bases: TGTGCCAGCAGTTTCTCCAGGGACACTGAAGCTTTCTTT.

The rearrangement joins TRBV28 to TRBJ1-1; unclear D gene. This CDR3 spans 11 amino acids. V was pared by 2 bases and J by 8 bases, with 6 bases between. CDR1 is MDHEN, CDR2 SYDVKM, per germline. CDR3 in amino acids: CASSLATEAFF. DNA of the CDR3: TGTGCCAGCAGTTTAGCGACCGAAGCTTTCTTT.

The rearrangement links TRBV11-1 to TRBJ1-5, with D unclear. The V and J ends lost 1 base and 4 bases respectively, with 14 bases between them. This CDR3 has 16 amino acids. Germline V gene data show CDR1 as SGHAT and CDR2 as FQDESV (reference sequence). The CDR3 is CASSLEGDGLNQPQHF. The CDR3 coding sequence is TGTGCCAGCAGCTTAGAGGGCGATGGCTTGAATCAGCCCCAGCATTTT.

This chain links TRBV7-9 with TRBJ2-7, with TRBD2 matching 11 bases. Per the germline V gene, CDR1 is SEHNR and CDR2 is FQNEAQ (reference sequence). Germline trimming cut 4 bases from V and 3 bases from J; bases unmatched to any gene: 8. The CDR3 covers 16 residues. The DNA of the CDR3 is TGTGCCAGCAGCTCGACTAGCGGGACCATACTCTACGAGCAGTACTTC. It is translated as CASSSTSGTILYEQYF. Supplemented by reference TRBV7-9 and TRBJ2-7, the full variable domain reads DTGVSQNPRHKITKRGQNVTFRCDPISEHNRLYWYRQTLGQGPEFLTYFQNEAQLEKSRLLSDRFSAERPKGSFSTLEIQRTEQGDSAMYLCASSSTSGTILYEQYFGPGTRLTVT.

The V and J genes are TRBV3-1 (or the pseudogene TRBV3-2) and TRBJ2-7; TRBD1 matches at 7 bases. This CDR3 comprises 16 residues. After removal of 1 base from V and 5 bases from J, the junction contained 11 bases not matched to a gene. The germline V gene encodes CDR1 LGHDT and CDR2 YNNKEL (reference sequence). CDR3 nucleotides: TGTGCCAGCAGCCAAGGGTTGGGGCAGGGGGTGAACGAGCAGTACTTC. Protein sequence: CASSQGLGQGVNEQYF.

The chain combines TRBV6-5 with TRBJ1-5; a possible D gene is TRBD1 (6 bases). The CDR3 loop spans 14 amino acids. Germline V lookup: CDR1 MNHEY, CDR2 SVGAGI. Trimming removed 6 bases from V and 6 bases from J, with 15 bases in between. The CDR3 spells CASRNSGVRQPQHF. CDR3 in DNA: TGTGCCAGCAGGAATTCAGGGGTCCGTCAGCCCCAGCATTTT.

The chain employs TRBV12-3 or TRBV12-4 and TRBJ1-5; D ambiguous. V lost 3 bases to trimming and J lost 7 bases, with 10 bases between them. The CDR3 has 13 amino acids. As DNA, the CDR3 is TGTGCCAGCAGTTTTACCTTGATCCAGCCCCAGCATTTT. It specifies CASSFTLIQPQHF.

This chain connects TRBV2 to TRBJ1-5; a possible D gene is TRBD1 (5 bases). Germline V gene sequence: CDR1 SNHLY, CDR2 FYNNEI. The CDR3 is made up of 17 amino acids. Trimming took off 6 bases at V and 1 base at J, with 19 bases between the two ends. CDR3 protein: CASRGVGRYASNQPQHF. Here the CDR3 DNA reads TGTGCCAGCAGAGGGGTTGGTAGGTATGCGAGCAATCAGCCCCAGCATTTT. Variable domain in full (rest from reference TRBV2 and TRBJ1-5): EPEVTQTPSHQVTQMGQEVILRCVPISNHLYFYWYRQILGQKVEFLVSFYNNEISEKSEIFDDQFSVERPDGSNFTLKIRSTKLEDSAMYFCASRGVGRYASNQPQHFGDGTRLSIL.

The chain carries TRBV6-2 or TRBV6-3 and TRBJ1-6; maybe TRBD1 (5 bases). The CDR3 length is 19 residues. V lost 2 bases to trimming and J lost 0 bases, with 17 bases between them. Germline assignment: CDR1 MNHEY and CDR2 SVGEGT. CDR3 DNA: TGTGCCAGCAGTTACCCCGCCGGGACCGAGAGCTCCTATAATTCACCCCTCCACTTT. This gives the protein CASSYPAGTESSYNSPLHF.

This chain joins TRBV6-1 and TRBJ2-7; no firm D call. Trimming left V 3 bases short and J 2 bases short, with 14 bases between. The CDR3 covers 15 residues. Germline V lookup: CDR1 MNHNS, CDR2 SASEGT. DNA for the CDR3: TGTGCCAGCAGTGAGTTCAATCTAAAAACCTACGAGCAGTACTTC. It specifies CASSEFNLKTYEQYF.

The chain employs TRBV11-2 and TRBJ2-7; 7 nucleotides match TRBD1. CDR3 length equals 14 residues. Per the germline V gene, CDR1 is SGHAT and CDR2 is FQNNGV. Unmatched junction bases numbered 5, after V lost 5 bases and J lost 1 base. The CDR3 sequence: CASSPDRVSYEQYF. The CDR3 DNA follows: TGTGCCAGCAGCCCCGACAGGGTTTCCTACGAGCAGTACTTC.